The present T cell receptor beta chain was sequenced within a study of cytomegalovirus exposure and HLA in healthy donors. Study details: Most donors, 70% to 85% of 398 genotyped, fell in the Caucasian-associated ancestry cluster.

With regard to this clone: The antigen remains undetermined.

Overall study findings and caveats: Researchers reportedly found TCR beta sequences accurately predicted most subjects' HLA-A and HLA-B alleles. The study found most TCR sequences rare, yet found some public TCRs in many donors.

Primers included in the PCR were 60 Vbeta and 13 Jbeta primers. Some clones are missing from TCRdb's copy, which holds only in-frame ones; the method was immunoSEQ multiplex PCR. The profile shows some 180,000 clones, more than 75% of them singletons. V was pared by 2 bases and J by 7 bases, with 13 bases between. This CDR3 is 14 amino acids long. Germline CDR1 and CDR2: SGDLS and YYNGEE. The sample consisted of PBMCs. This chain joins TRBV9 and TRBJ2-1, with a possible D match to TRBD2 (5 bases). The sequence was collected from a woman aged 25 to 39 in good health and CMV-seropositive. CDR3 sequence reads: CASSVSGVGNEQFF. CDR3 bases: TGTGCCAGCAGCGTGTCCGGGGTGGGGAATGAGCAGTTCTTC.